These 24 T cell receptor beta chains originate from one sample sequenced in a study of blood T cell repertoires in COVID-19. Profiling relied on immunoSEQ multiplex PCR, and the TCRdb table lists in-frame clones only, not all of them. The sample consists of approximately 100,000 clones, roughly 79% of them appearing once. The sequenced sample consisted of peripheral blood. All receptors derive from a man between 65 and 85 years old with acute or convalescent COVID-19.

J is TRBJ2-5 and V is TRBV15; unclear D gene. The V end was cut by 1 base, the J end by 0 bases, with 9 bases between. The length of the CDR3 is 15 residues. Germline CDR1 and CDR2: LNHNV and YYDKDF (reference sequence). DNA of the CDR3: TGTGCCACCAGCAGAGCGGTGGGCAACCAAGAGACCCAGTACTTC. Amino acid sequence: CATSRAVGNQETQYF.

The chain recombines TRBV21-1 with TRBJ2-1; the table names TRBD1, a call not compared with the DNA. TRBV21-1 is designated a pseudogene. The CDR3 extends over 16 amino acids. CDR3 bases: TGTGCCAGCAGCAAACGACAGGGGGCCTCCTACAATGAGCAGTTCTTC. Translation: CASSKRQGASYNEQFF.

The chain is built from TRBV30 and TRBJ1-2; D possibly corresponds to TRBD1 (5 bases). This CDR3 spans 16 amino acids. Trimming removed 2 bases at V and 0 bases at J, with 16 bases between. Germline V gene data show CDR1 as GTSNPN and CDR2 as SVGIG (reference sequence). CDR3 amino acids: CAWSSTLTASNYGYTF. CDR3 bases: TGTGCCTGGAGTTCAACTTTGACAGCTTCTAACTATGGCTACACCTTC.

This clone was observed a single time. The gene calls are TRBV7-9 and TRBJ2-1; 8 bases are shared with TRBD1. The germline V gene encodes CDR1 SEHNR and CDR2 FQNEAQ (reference sequence). Trimming took 8 bases from V and 4 from J; bases not matched to a gene: 13. The length of the CDR3 is 16 residues. The CDR3: CASPGRGQGEYNEQFF. In nucleotides, the CDR3 is TGTGCCAGCCCGGGGAGAGGACAGGGCGAATACAATGAGCAGTTCTTC.

This clone has a handful of counts. The gene calls are TRBV12-3 or TRBV12-4 and TRBJ1-2, with 8 bases aligning to TRBD1. V was clipped by 8 bases and J by 6 bases; unmatched bases: 8. The CDR3 is 13 amino acids. DNA for the CDR3: TGTGCCAGCTCTCGGACAGGGAGGAATGGCTACACCTTC. As protein: CASSRTGRNGYTF.

The chain uses TRBV7-9 and TRBJ1-6; 8 nucleotides align to TRBD1. Germline assignment: CDR1 SEHNR and CDR2 FQNEAQ (reference sequence). V lost 5 bases, J lost 5 bases, and 5 bases stayed unmatched. The CDR3 runs to 15 residues. The CDR3 DNA is TGTGCCAGCAGCCCCGGACAGGGAGATAATTCACCCCTCCACTTT. Its protein is CASSPGQGDNSPLHF.

This clone appeared a few times. The CDR3 sequence: CASSVFGAGVSNQPQHF. The CDR3 bases are TGTGCCAGCAGTGTTTTCGGAGCGGGGGTTAGCAATCAGCCCCAGCATTTT. The chain recombines TRBV6-1 with TRBJ1-5; the D gene is possibly TRBD1 (5 bases). V was pared by 4 bases and J by 0 bases, with 16 bases between. This CDR3 has 17 amino acids. In germline, CDR1 is MNHNS, CDR2 SASEGT.

This sequence joins TRBV19 and TRBJ2-4, with 10 bases matching TRBD1. J lost 4 bases, V lost 4 bases, and 13 bases had no gene match. This CDR3 has 18 amino acids. Germline loops: CDR1 LNHDA, CDR2 SQIVND (reference sequence). CDR3 DNA: TGTGCCAGTAGTACCGGGACAGGGGCCACGCAATGGAAAAACATTCAGTACTTC. Translation: CASSTGTGATQWKNIQYF.

The chain recombines TRBV2 with TRBJ2-2, with 7 positions matching TRBD1. Germline CDR1 is SNHLY and CDR2 is FYNNEI. The CDR3 sequence is 15 residues long. With 6 bases clipped from V and 4 bases from J, the junction kept 8 bases outside the gene matches. CDR3 amino acids: CASRAQGPGTGELFF. The CDR3, as DNA: TGTGCCAGCAGGGCACAGGGGCCGGGCACCGGGGAGCTGTTTTTT.

The CDR3 DNA follows: TGTGCCAGCAGCCTGGGAGACGGGAAAGGAATCTACGAGCAGTACTTC. Translation gives CASSLGDGKGIYEQYF. The gene calls are TRBV9 and TRBJ2-7, with a tentative D call TRBD2 (5 bases). The germline V gene has CDR1 SGDLS and CDR2 YYNGEE. The CDR3 sequence is 16 residues long. V lost 4 bases and J 3 bases, leaving 20 bases between the germline ends.

This chain connects TRBV18 to TRBJ1-2, with unresolved D. There are 15 residues in the CDR3. The germline V gene has CDR1 KGHSH and CDR2 LQKENI. V was cut by 3 bases and J by 9 bases, with 20 bases left in between. The DNA of the CDR3 is TGTGCCAGCTCACCCACCTTGGAGGAGGTTCGGAGCTACACCTTC. Amino acids: CASSPTLEEVRSYTF.

This chain's CDR3 is CASSVSGQRGEQFF. The CDR3 region has the DNA TGTGCCAGTAGTGTGAGCGGCCAACGGGGTGAGCAGTTCTTC. The chain carries TRBV19 and TRBJ2-1; D perhaps matches TRBD2 (5 bases). CDR1 and CDR2 (germline): LNHDA, SQIVND (reference sequence). Trimming removed 5 bases at V and 9 bases at J, with 17 bases between. The CDR3 extends over 14 amino acids.

The V call is TRBV18, the J call TRBJ1-5; no definite D call. Per germline, CDR1 KGHSH and CDR2 LQKENI. This CDR3 contains 12 residues. V lost 2 bases and J 5 bases, leaving 4 bases between the germline ends. CDR3 DNA sequence: TGTGCCAGCTCACCATCCGATCAGCCCCAGCATTTT. Translation: CASSPSDQPQHF.

This CDR3 reads CASSLVRTGYMNTEAFF. The CDR3 bases are TGTGCCAGCAGCTTAGTAAGGACAGGGTACATGAACACTGAAGCTTTCTTT. The chain links TRBV7-2 to TRBJ1-1; 8 positions match TRBD1. J gave up 0 bases and V 1 base, and 7 bases lay outside the gene matches. CDR3 size: 17 residues. The germline V gene encodes CDR1 SGHTA and CDR2 FQGNSA.

The gene calls are TRBV3-1 (or the pseudogene TRBV3-2) and TRBJ1-2, with TRBD1 as a possible D gene (5 bases). The CDR3 spans 17 residues. V gave up 0 bases and J gave up 4 bases, with 18 bases separating them. In germline, CDR1 is LGHDT, CDR2 YNNKEL (reference sequence). CDR3 sequence (DNA): TGTGCCAGCAGCCAAGATTTAATAGGGGAAGTTGGCTATGGCTACACCTTC. Its translation: CASSQDLIGEVGYGYTF.

The chain combines TRBV7-2 with TRBJ2-1; the match to TRBD2 covers 8 bases. CDR1 and CDR2 (germline): SGHTA, FQGNSA. With V trimmed by 5 bases and J by 2 bases, 8 bases remained unmatched. The CDR3 loop spans 16 amino acids. The CDR3 loop reads CASSHSGASPYNEQFF. The CDR3 DNA follows: TGTGCCAGCAGCCATAGCGGGGCCAGCCCCTACAATGAGCAGTTCTTC.

This chain connects TRBV4-1 to TRBJ2-3; 7 bases agree with TRBD2. The CDR3 is made up of 15 amino acids. Trimming at V came to 0 bases and at J to 1 base, leaving 1 base not matched to a gene. Germline V gene lookup returns CDR1 MGHRA and CDR2 YSYEKL. CDR3 in amino acids: CASSQEGRGTDTQYF. The CDR3 DNA sequence: TGCGCCAGCAGCCAAGAAGGGAGGGGCACAGATACGCAGTATTTT.

The rearrangement links TRBV18 to TRBJ2-2, with TRBD2 matching 10 bases. Germline V gene data show CDR1 as KGHSH and CDR2 as LQKENI. V lost 3 bases to trimming and J lost 1 base; unmatched junction nucleotides: 8. The CDR3 length is 18 residues. The CDR3, as DNA: TGTGCCAGCTCACCCCGGCCTAGCGGGGGCAAGAACACCGGGGAGCTGTTTTTT. Protein product: CASSPRPSGGKNTGELFF.

V usage is TRBV6-5 and J usage is TRBJ1-4; no reliable D call. CDR3 length: 13 residues. V lost 6 bases and J lost 4, with 9 bases in between. Germline-derived CDR1 and CDR2 are MNHEY and SVGAGI. This chain's CDR3 is CASRIYSNEKLFF. The CDR3 nucleotides are TGTGCCAGCAGGATTTACAGTAATGAAAAACTGTTTTTT.

V and J are TRBV4-3 and TRBJ2-5, with a tentative D call TRBD2 (6 bases). Germline values: CDR1 LGHNA, CDR2 YSLEER. The CDR3 runs to 15 residues. V lost 3 bases, J lost 4 bases, and 15 bases lay in between. This CDR3 is CASSQKEGPGETQYF. CDR3 nucleotide sequence: TGCGCCAGCAGCCAGAAGGAGGGCCCTGGAGAGACCCAGTACTTC.

This chain links TRBV5-5 with TRBJ1-2; unclear D gene. This CDR3 is 14 amino acids long. Trimming took 0 bases from V and 4 from J, leaving 10 bases between them. CDR1 and CDR2 from the germline V gene are SGHKS and YYEKEE (reference sequence). CDR3 residues: CASSLDATSYGYTF. The DNA for the CDR3 is TGTGCCAGCAGCTTGGACGCGACAAGCTATGGCTACACCTTC. The full variable domain, with the rest looked up from reference TRBV5-5 and TRBJ1-2, is DAGVTQSPTHLIKTRGQQVTLRCSPISGHKSVSWYQQVLGQGPQFIFQYYEKEERGRGNFPDRFSARQFPNYSSELNVNALLLGDSALYLCASSLDATSYGYTFGSGTRLTVV.

The rearrangement uses TRBV25-1 and TRBJ1-6; TRBD1 matches at 11 bases. Unmatched junction bases numbered 3, after V lost 4 bases and J lost 1 base. The CDR3 is 17 amino acids. Germline V CDR1 and CDR2: MGHDK, SYGVNS. In DNA, the CDR3 is TGTGCCAGCAGTGGGGACAGGGGGGCATCCTATAATTCACCCCTCCACTTT. The encoded protein is CASSGDRGASYNSPLHF.

A remark on this clone: One end of the junction varies from germline; a read error may be responsible. The V call is TRBV6-1, the J call TRBJ1-6, with a possible D match to TRBD1 (6 bases). From germline, CDR1 is MNHNS and CDR2 SASEGT. CDR3 size: 15 residues. As DNA, the CDR3 is TGTGCCAGCACTGAATTAGGGAGGGGGGTAGGACCCCTCCACTTT. Residues: CASTELGRGVGPLHF.

The rearrangement joins TRBV5-4 to TRBJ1-1, with TRBD1 as a possible D gene (5 bases). This CDR3 is 14 amino acids long. Trimming pared 2 bases from V and 3 bases from J, leaving 11 bases between. Germline V gene sequence: CDR1 SGHNT, CDR2 YYREEE (reference sequence). CDR3 amino acids: CASSFQRGYTEAFF. CDR3 coding DNA: TGTGCCAGCAGCTTCCAAAGGGGTTACACTGAAGCTTTCTTT.